This paragraph reports one T cell receptor (beta chain). The data stem from a study of shared clonotypes between healthy human individuals. This CDR3 region has 15 residues. Trimming stripped 6 bases from V and 1 base from J, with 16 bases between. Germline CDR1 is SEHNR and CDR2 is FQNEAQ (reference sequence). Libraries were prepared by immunoSEQ multiplex PCR; TCRdb keeps only in-frame clonotypes and omits some of them. The table has some 1,400,000 clones, roughly 96% seen once. The chain has TRBV7-9 and TRBJ2-7; possible D gene TRBD2, 5 bases. This clonotype originated in a man younger than 45 in good health. Sequences were obtained from naive CD4+ T cells sorted from blood. Subset indicated: CD45RA+ positively selected. In DNA form, the CDR3 reads TGTGCCAGCAGAGACCCGGAGGCGCGATCCTACGAGCAGTACTTC. It encodes CASRDPEARSYEQYF.